The T cell receptor beta chain described here comes from a study of PD-1 blockade in classical Hodgkin lymphoma. The study, taken as a whole, reports: Newly diagnosed patients had baseline TCR diversity that was reportedly lower than that of healthy donors. Nothing has yet pinned down what causes the repertoire differences, possibly disease activity or prior therapy.

Remarks on this clone: Its antigen is unidentified.

Trimming shortened V by 5 bases and J by 8 bases, and 9 bases separated the two germline ends. Germline CDR1 SNHLY, CDR2 FYNNEI. The length of the CDR3 is 12 residues. Sequencing used immunoSEQ multiplex PCR; TCRdb keeps in-frame clones, though not all of them. The sample includes about 30,000 clones, about nine tenths of them seen just once. Specified time point: newly diagnosed, previously untreated cHL patient sample. Purified CD4+ T cells were obtained from thawed PBMCs through magnetic negative selection. Investigators turned to newly diagnosed, untreated classical Hodgkin lymphoma PBMCs for comparison.

The sample taken for sequencing was CD4+ T cells from blood. The sequence came from a human donor with classical Hodgkin lymphoma. The V gene is TRBV2, the J gene TRBJ1-4, with D possibly being TRBD1 (6 bases). The CDR3 loop is CASSIDREKLFF. CDR3 coding DNA: TGTGCCAGCAGTATAGACAGGGAAAAACTGTTTTTT.